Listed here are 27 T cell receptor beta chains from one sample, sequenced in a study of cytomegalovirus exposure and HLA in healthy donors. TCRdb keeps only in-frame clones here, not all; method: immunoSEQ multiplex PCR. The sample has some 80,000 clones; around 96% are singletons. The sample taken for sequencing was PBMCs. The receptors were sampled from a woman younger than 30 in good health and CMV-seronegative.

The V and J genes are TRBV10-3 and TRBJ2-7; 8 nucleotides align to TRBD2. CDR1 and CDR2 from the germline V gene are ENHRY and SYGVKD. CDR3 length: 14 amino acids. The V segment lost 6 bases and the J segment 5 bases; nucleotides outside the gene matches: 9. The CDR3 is CAIRDPGLVNEQYF. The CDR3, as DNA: TGTGCCATCAGGGACCCGGGACTAGTAAACGAGCAGTACTTC.

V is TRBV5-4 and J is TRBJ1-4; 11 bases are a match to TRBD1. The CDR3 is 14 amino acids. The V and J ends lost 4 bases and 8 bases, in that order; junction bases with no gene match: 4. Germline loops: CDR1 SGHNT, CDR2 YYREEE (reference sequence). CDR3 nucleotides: TGTGCCAGCAGCCGGGACAGGGGGTCGGAAAAACTGTTTTTT. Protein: CASSRDRGSEKLFF.

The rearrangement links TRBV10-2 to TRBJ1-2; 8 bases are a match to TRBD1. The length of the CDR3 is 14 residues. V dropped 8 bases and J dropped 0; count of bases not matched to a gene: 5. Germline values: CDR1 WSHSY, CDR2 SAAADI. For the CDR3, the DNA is TGCGCCAGCCTCCCGGGACAGGCTAACTATGGCTACACCTTC. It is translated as CASLPGQANYGYTF.

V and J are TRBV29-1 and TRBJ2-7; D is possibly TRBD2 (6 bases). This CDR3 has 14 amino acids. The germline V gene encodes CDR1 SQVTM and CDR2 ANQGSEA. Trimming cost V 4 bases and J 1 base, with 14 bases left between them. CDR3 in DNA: TGCAGCGTTGGAGTAGCGGCCAGATCCTACGAGCAGTACTTC. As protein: CSVGVAARSYEQYF.

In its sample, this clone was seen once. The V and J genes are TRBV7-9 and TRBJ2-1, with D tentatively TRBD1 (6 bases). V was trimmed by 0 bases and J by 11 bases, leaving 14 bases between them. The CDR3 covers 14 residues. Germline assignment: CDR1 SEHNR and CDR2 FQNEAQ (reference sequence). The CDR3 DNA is TGTGCCAGCAGCTTAGCGTCAGGGGCTGGGAAGCAGTTCTTC. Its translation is CASSLASGAGKQFF.

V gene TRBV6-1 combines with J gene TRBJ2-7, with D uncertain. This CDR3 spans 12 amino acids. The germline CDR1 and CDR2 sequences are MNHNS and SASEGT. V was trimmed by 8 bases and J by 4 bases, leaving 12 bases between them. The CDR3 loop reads CASEERHYEQYF. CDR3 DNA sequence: TGTGCCAGCGAGGAGAGGCATTACGAGCAGTACTTC.

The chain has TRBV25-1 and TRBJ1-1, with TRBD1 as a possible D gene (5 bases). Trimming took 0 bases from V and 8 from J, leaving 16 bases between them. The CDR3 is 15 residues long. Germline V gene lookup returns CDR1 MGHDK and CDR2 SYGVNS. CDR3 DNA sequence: TGTGCCAGCAGTGAATACGTGACAGATCCCTGGGAAGCTTTCTTT. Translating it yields CASSEYVTDPWEAFF. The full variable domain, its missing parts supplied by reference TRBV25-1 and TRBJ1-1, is EADIYQTPRYLVIGTGKKITLECSQTMGHDKMYWYQQDPGMELHLIHYSYGVNSTEKGDLSSESTVSRIRTEHFPLTLESARPSHTSQYLCASSEYVTDPWEAFFGQGTRLTVV.

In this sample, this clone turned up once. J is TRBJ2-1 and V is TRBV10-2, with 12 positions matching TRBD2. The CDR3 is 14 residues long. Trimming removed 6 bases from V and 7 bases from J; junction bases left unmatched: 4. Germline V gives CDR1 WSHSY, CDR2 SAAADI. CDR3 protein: CASRPTSGRNEQFF. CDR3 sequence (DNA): TGCGCCAGCAGGCCCACTAGCGGGAGGAATGAGCAGTTCTTC.

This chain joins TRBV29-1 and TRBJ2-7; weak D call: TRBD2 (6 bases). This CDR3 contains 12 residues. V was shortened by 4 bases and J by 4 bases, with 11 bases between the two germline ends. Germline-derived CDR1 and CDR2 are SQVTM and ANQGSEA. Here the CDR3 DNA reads TGCAGCGTTGGAGATGGGACTTACGAGCAGTACTTC. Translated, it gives CSVGDGTYEQYF.

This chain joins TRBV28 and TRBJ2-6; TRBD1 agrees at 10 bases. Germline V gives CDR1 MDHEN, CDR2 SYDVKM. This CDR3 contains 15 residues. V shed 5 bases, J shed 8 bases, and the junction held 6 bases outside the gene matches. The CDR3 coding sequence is TGTGCCAGCAGTACCGGGACAGGGGACTCCAACGTCCTGACTTTC. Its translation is CASSTGTGDSNVLTF.

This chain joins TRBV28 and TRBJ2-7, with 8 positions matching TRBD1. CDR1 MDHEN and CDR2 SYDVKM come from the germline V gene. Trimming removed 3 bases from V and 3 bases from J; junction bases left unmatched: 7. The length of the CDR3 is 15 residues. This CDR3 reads CASSFRGTGLYEQYF. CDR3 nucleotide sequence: TGTGCCAGCAGTTTCCGGGGGACAGGCCTCTACGAGCAGTACTTC.

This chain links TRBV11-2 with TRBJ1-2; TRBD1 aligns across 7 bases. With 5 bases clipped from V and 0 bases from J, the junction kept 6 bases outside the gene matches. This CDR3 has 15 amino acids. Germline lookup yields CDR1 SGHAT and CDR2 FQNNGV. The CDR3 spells CASSPRQGANYGYTF. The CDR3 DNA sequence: TGTGCCAGCAGCCCCCGACAGGGAGCTAACTATGGCTACACCTTC.

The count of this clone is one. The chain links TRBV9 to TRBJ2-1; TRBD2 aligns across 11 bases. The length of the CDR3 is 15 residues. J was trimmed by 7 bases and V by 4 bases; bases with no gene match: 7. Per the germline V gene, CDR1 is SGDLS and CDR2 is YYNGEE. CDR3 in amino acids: CASSPRLAGRNEQFF. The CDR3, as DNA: TGTGCCAGCAGCCCTCGACTAGCGGGAAGGAATGAGCAGTTCTTC.

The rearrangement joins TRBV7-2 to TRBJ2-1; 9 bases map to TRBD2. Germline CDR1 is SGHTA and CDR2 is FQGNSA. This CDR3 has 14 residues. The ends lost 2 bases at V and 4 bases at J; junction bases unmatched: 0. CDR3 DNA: TGTGCCAGCAGCTTACTAGCGGGGTACAATGAGCAGTTCTTC. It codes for CASSLLAGYNEQFF.

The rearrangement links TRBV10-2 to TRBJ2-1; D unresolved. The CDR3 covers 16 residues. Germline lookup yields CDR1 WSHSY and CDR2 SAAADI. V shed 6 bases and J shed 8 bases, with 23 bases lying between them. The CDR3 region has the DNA TGCGCCAGCAGGGGTATCAATCATGGAGCCCAGTATGAGCAGTTCTTC. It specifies CASRGINHGAQYEQFF.

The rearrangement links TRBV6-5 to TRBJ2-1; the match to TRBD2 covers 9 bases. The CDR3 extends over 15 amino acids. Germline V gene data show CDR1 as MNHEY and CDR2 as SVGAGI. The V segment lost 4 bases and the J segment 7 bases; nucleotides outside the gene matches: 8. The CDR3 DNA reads TGTGCCAGCAGTTCTTCTGGACTAGCGAAAAATGAGCAGTTCTTC. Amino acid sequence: CASSSSGLAKNEQFF.

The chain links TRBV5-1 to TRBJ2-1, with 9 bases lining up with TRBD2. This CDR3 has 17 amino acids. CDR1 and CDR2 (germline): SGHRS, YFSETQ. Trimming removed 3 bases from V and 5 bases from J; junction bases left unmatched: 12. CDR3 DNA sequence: TGCGCCAGCAGCTACAACAAAGCGGGAGGTTACGACAATGAGCAGTTCTTC. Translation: CASSYNKAGGYDNEQFF.

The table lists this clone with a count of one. CDR3 region: CASSLETGGTYEQYF. CDR3 nucleotide sequence: TGCGCCAGCAGCTTGGAGACAGGTGGGACCTACGAGCAGTACTTC. The chain carries TRBV5-1 and TRBJ2-7; weak D call: TRBD1 (6 bases). V lost 0 bases, J lost 2 bases, and 12 bases lay in between. Germline CDR1 reads SGHRS; CDR2 reads YFSETQ. The CDR3 loop spans 15 amino acids.

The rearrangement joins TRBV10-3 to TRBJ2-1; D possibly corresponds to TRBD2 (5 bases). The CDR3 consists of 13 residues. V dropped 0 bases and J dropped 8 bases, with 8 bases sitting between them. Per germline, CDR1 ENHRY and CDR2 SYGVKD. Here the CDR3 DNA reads TGTGCCATCAGTGAGTCGAAGAGGGATGAGCAGTTCTTC. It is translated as CAISESKRDEQFF.

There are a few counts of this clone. The CDR3: CASSYDASGRYEQYF. The CDR3 DNA reads TGTGCCAGCAGTTACGACGCTAGCGGGAGGTACGAGCAGTACTTC. The rearrangement uses TRBV6-5 and TRBJ2-7; 11 positions match TRBD2. The trim removed 2 bases at V and 4 bases at J, leaving 4 bases unmatched. The CDR3 extends over 15 amino acids. From germline, CDR1 is MNHEY and CDR2 SVGAGI.

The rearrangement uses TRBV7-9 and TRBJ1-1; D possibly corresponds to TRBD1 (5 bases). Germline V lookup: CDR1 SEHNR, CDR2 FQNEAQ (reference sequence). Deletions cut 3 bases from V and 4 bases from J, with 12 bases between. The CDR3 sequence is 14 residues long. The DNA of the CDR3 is TGTGCCAGCAGCTTTCCCAGGGATGCCACTGAAGCTTTCTTT. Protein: CASSFPRDATEAFF.

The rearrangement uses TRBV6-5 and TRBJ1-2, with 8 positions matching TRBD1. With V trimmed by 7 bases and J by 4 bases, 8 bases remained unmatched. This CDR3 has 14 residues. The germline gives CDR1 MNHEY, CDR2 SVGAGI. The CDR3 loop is CASIDRGLLYGYTF. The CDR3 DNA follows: TGTGCCAGCATCGACAGGGGCCTACTCTATGGCTACACCTTC.

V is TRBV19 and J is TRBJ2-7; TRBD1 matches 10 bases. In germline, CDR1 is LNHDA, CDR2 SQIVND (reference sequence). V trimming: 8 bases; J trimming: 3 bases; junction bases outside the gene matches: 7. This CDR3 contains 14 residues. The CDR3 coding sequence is TGTGCCAGTGGCGCGGGACAGGGGTTCTACGAGCAGTACTTC. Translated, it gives CASGAGQGFYEQYF.

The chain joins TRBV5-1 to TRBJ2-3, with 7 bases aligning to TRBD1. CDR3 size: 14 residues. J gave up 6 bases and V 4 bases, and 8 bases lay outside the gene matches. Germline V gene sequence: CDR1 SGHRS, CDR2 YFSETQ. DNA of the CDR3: TGCGCCAGCAGCCCTGGACAGGTCGCGGATACGCAGTATTTT. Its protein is CASSPGQVADTQYF.

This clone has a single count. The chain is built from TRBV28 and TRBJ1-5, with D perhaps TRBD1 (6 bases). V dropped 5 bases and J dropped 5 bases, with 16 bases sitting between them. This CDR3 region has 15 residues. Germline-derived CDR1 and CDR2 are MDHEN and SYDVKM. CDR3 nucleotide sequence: TGTGCCAGCAGTCCCAGGGGCAGGGTACATCAGCCCCAGCATTTT. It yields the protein CASSPRGRVHQPQHF.

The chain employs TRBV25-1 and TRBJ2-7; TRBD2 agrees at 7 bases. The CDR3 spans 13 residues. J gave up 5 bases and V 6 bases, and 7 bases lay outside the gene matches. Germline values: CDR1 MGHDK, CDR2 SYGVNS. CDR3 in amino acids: CASRLGGSDEQYF. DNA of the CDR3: TGTGCCAGCAGGTTGGGCGGGAGCGACGAGCAGTACTTC.

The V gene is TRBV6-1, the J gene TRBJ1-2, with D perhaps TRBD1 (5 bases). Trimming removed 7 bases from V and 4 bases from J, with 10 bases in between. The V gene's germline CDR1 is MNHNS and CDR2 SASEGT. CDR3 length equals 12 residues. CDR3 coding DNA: TGTGCCAGCATGCGGGGGTTCTATGGCTACACCTTC. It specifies CASMRGFYGYTF.